This paragraph reports one TCR beta chain. What it recognizes is unknown. These data are taken from a study of cytomegalovirus exposure and HLA in healthy donors. Study details: Out of about 190 million T cells, an earlier analysis found 117 million unique TCR beta sequences in total. Within the Caucasian-associated ancestry cluster were under 85% of the roughly 360 genotyped donors.

PCR used 60 Vbeta primers and 13 Jbeta primers. Sequenced by immunoSEQ multiplex PCR; TCRdb stores in-frame clones only, minus some. The profile covers roughly 150,000 clones, with 65% to 80% appearing a single time and roughly 1.8% taken by the ten largest. Study results and limitations: Analyzed later, most CMV-associated TCR beta chains appeared HLA-restricted. TRBV6-2, TRBV6-3 and some other V segments were unresolvable in 87-base-pair reads.

The CDR3 extends over 16 amino acids. Germline loops: CDR1 SGHVS, CDR2 FNYEAQ. With 4 bases clipped from V and 9 bases from J, the junction kept 11 bases outside the gene matches. Sequenced: PBMCs. This sequence was found in a middle-aged woman in good health and CMV-seronegative. V usage is TRBV7-6 and J usage is TRBJ2-1; TRBD2 agrees at 11 bases. CDR3 bases: TGTGCCAGCAGCTCCTTTAGCGGGAGGGCCGCTGGTGAGCAGTTCTTC. It encodes CASSSFSGRAAGEQFF.